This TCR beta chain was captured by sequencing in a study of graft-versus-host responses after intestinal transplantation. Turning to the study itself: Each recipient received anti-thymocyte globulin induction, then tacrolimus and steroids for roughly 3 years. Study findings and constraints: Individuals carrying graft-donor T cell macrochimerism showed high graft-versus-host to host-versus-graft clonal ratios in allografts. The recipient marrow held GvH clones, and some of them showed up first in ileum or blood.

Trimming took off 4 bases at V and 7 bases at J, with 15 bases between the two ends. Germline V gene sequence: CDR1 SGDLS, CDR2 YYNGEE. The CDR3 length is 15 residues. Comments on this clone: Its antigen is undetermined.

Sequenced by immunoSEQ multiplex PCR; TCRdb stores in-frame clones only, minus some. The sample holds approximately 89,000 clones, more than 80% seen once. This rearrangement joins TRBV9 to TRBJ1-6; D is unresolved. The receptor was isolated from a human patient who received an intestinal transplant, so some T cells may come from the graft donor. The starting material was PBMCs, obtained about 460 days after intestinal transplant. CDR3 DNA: TGTGCCAGCAGCTCAGCCGGAGTCCCAAATTCACCCCTCCACTTT. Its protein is CASSSAGVPNSPLHF.